Reported below is one T cell receptor beta chain. Every contributor of samples was a Caucasian grown-up residing in Nashville, Tennessee. These data originate in a study of shared clonotypes between healthy human individuals. In replicate PCRs of sorted subsets, 150 to 200 ng DNA, approximately 30,000 T cell genomes, was used. Assay: immunoSEQ multiplex PCR; the TCRdb copy retains only in-frame clones and omits some. Of 1,500,000 or so clones listed, roughly 96% are singletons. This CDR3 comprises 15 residues. V shed 0 bases and J 5 bases; nucleotides not matched to a gene: 3. The germline V gene encodes CDR1 ENHRY and CDR2 SYGVKD.

The sample consisted of naive CD4+ T cells sorted from blood. Subset: CD45RA+ positively selected. This sequence was found in a man aged 25-40 years in good health. V usage is TRBV10-3 and J usage is TRBJ2-1, with 8 bases lining up with TRBD2. The CDR3 spells CAISESGGRHNEQFF. The CDR3 bases are TGTGCCATCAGTGAGTCCGGCGGGAGGCACAATGAGCAGTTCTTC.